These 32 T cell receptor beta chains share one sample of origin, sequenced in a study of CD8+ T cells in alopecia areata. Treatment of the sample: oral pan-JAK inhibitor, 5-10 mg twice daily. TCR sequencing used cDNA made by reverse transcription of extracted RNA. Profiled with immunoSEQ multiplex PCR; TCRdb holds only in-frame clones, not every one. The table includes under 350,000 clones, 58% detected once. The material sequenced was CD4+ T cells sorted from blood, taken at week 24, from a patient treated with tofacitinib. These TCRs come from a human donor with alopecia areata.

V gene TRBV15 combines with J gene TRBJ2-5; 7 bases map to TRBD2. With 1 base clipped from V and 2 bases from J, the junction kept 7 bases outside the gene matches. This CDR3 region has 16 residues. The V gene's germline CDR1 is LNHNV and CDR2 YYDKDF (reference sequence). DNA for the CDR3: TGTGCCACCAGCAGAGCGCGGGGGTTGGGGCAAGAGACCCAGTACTTC. It specifies CATSRARGLGQETQYF.

This chain connects TRBV10-3 to TRBJ2-2; D is possibly TRBD1 (6 bases). This CDR3 spans 13 amino acids. The germline CDR1 and CDR2 sequences are ENHRY and SYGVKD. The V gene lost 9 bases and the J gene lost 1 base, with 9 bases spanning the gap. The CDR3: CAITGQNTGELFF. CDR3 bases: TGTGCCATAACGGGACAGAACACCGGGGAGCTGTTTTTT.

J is TRBJ2-3 and V is TRBV7-8, with 7 bases lining up with TRBD1. Germline CDR1 and CDR2: SGHVS and FQNEAQ. There are 16 residues in the CDR3. V shed 0 bases and J 4 bases; nucleotides not matched to a gene: 7. The CDR3 spells CASSLARRQGADTQYF. The CDR3 bases are TGTGCCAGCAGCTTAGCGAGGCGGCAGGGGGCAGATACGCAGTATTTT.

The chain combines TRBV29-1 with TRBJ2-3, with D unclear. The CDR3 has 15 residues. V was shortened by 1 base and J by 2 bases, with 13 bases between the two germline ends. CDR1 and CDR2 from the germline V gene are SQVTM and ANQGSEA. The chain's CDR3 is CSVEGAAGPTDTQYF. As DNA, the CDR3 is TGCAGCGTTGAAGGAGCAGCCGGGCCCACAGATACGCAGTATTTT.

J is TRBJ2-1 and V is TRBV29-1; the match to TRBD1 covers 7 bases. Germline V gene data show CDR1 as SQVTM and CDR2 as ANQGSEA. The CDR3 extends over 13 amino acids. Trimming removed 3 bases from V and 5 bases from J; junction bases left unmatched: 4. CDR3 in amino acids: CSVDRTGHNEQFF. The DNA of the CDR3 is TGCAGCGTTGATCGGACAGGACACAATGAGCAGTTCTTC.

This clone has a single count. The genes are TRBV18 and TRBJ1-1, with a possible D match to TRBD1 (5 bases). Trimming took off 3 bases at V and 3 bases at J, with 11 bases between the two ends. From germline, CDR1 is KGHSH and CDR2 LQKENI. The CDR3 covers 14 residues. The CDR3 reads CASSPLSGDTEAFF. CDR3 DNA: TGTGCCAGCTCACCCCTGTCGGGGGACACTGAAGCTTTCTTT.

The sample holds a few counts of this clone. Written as DNA, the CDR3 is TGTGCCATCAGTGATGAGGGGGCTGGGGGAGAGACCCAGTACTTC. This translates into CAISDEGAGGETQYF. The chain links TRBV10-3 to TRBJ2-5; the match to TRBD1 covers 7 bases. The germline gives CDR1 ENHRY, CDR2 SYGVKD. The CDR3 runs to 15 residues. Trimming at V came to 3 bases and at J to 4 bases, leaving 8 bases not matched to a gene.

The chain carries TRBV29-1 and TRBJ2-7; D gene ambiguous. Looked up from germline, CDR1 is SQVTM and CDR2 is ANQGSEA. V was cut by 4 bases and J by 0 bases, with 10 bases left in between. This CDR3 is 13 amino acids long. DNA of the CDR3: TGCAGCGTTGGCGAGTTGAGCTCCTACGAGCAGTACTTC. Its translation: CSVGELSSYEQYF.

The chain employs TRBV15 and TRBJ2-1; D is perhaps TRBD1 (6 bases). The V end was cut by 3 bases, the J end by 0 bases, with 12 bases between. Germline lookup yields CDR1 LNHNV and CDR2 YYDKDF (reference sequence). This CDR3 contains 16 residues. The CDR3 DNA is TGTGCCACCAGCAGCCCACAGGGATCCTCCTACAATGAGCAGTTCTTC. It codes for CATSSPQGSSYNEQFF.

The chain combines TRBV5-6 with TRBJ2-7; TRBD1 matches 7 bases. CDR1 SGHDT and CDR2 YYEEEE come from the germline V gene. Trimming at V came to 4 bases and at J to 3 bases, leaving 7 bases not matched to a gene. CDR3 length: 14 residues. The DNA of the CDR3 is TGTGCCAGCAGCCTCCGACAGGGAAACTACGAGCAGTACTTC. It yields the protein CASSLRQGNYEQYF.

The chain joins TRBV30 to TRBJ1-5; D remains unclear. The CDR3 is 13 amino acids. CDR1 GTSNPN and CDR2 SVGIG come from the germline V gene (reference sequence). V was clipped by 5 bases and J by 3 bases, with 11 bases between them. The CDR3 DNA is TGTGCCTGGCAAGACGGACTCAATCAGCCCCAGCATTTT. Amino acids: CAWQDGLNQPQHF.

The rearrangement links TRBV28 to TRBJ2-7; 9 nucleotides line up with TRBD1. V lost 5 bases to trimming and J lost 1 base; unmatched junction nucleotides: 6. CDR1 is MDHEN, CDR2 SYDVKM, per germline. The CDR3 extends over 15 amino acids. The CDR3 DNA follows: TGTGCCAGCAGTCCCGGACAGGGGAGATCCTACGAGCAGTACTTC. Translated, it gives CASSPGQGRSYEQYF. The whole variable domain, filled in from reference TRBV28 and TRBJ2-7, reads DVKVTQSSRYLVKRTGEKVFLECVQDMDHENMFWYRQDPGLGLRLIYFSYDVKMKEKGDIPEGYSVSREKKERFSLILESASTNQTSMYLCASSPGQGRSYEQYFGPGTRLTVT.

A few counts support this clone. The J gene is TRBJ2-1, the V gene TRBV30; 9 bases fit TRBD1. V trimming: 0 bases; J trimming: 10 bases; junction bases outside the gene matches: 7. Germline V lookup: CDR1 GTSNPN, CDR2 SVGIG (reference sequence). CDR3 length: 14 amino acids. DNA for the CDR3: TGTGCCTGGAGTGTAGGGACAGGGTTGTTAGAGCAGTTCTTC. It is translated as CAWSVGTGLLEQFF.

DNA of the CDR3: TGTGCCAGCAGCTTTACCGGGACCCAGGGGGTGAGCACAGATACGCAGTATTTT. It yields the protein CASSFTGTQGVSTDTQYF. The chain couples TRBV7-8 to TRBJ2-3; 7 bases align to TRBD1. The length of the CDR3 is 18 residues. Germline V gene sequence: CDR1 SGHVS, CDR2 FQNEAQ. V lost 3 bases and J lost 0; bases outside the gene matches: 12.

CDR3 residues: CASSTSGTGSETQYF. In DNA, the CDR3 is TGTGCCAGCAGTACTTCCGGGACGGGGAGCGAGACCCAGTACTTC. The V call is TRBV25-1, the J call TRBJ2-5; the D gene could be TRBD1 or TRBD2 (5 bases each). Germline CDR1 and CDR2: MGHDK and SYGVNS. V shed 5 bases and J shed 5 bases, with 18 bases lying between them. CDR3 length: 15 residues. The full variable domain, with the rest looked up from reference TRBV25-1 and TRBJ2-5, is EADIYQTPRYLVIGTGKKITLECSQTMGHDKMYWYQQDPGMELHLIHYSYGVNSTEKGDLSSESTVSRIRTEHFPLTLESARPSHTSQYLCASSTSGTGSETQYFGPGTRLLVL.

As to this clone: An end of the junction differs from the germline gene, which may be a read error. This chain joins TRBV13 and TRBJ1-1, with 8 bases aligning to TRBD1. The germline CDR1 and CDR2 sequences are PRHDT and FYEKMQ (reference sequence). This CDR3 has 13 residues. The CDR3 is CASSRTSGQAYLF. In DNA, the CDR3 is TGTGCCAGCAGCCGCACCTCGGGACAGGCATACCTTTTT.

The chain carries TRBV9 and TRBJ1-2; tentatively, D is TRBD1 (5 bases). Germline CDR1 is SGDLS and CDR2 is YYNGEE. This CDR3 comprises 13 residues. V lost 3 bases and J 8 bases, leaving 14 bases between the germline ends. The CDR3 DNA reads TGTGCCAGCAGCGGACCAGGACATAAGGGCTACACCTTC. This sequence encodes CASSGPGHKGYTF.

The chain is built from TRBV30 and TRBJ2-7; 7 bases line up with TRBD1. This CDR3 region has 13 residues. CDR1 GTSNPN and CDR2 SVGIG come from the germline V gene (reference sequence). The V and J ends lost 1 base and 3 bases, in that order; junction bases with no gene match: 3. The CDR3 DNA is TGTGCCTGGAGTGGGGGACAGAACTACGAGCAGTACTTC. It specifies CAWSGGQNYEQYF.

V and J are TRBV5-1 and TRBJ1-6, with D perhaps matching TRBD1 (5 bases). The ends were cut back, 4 bases at V and 0 bases at J, with 11 bases in the middle. Germline V CDR1 and CDR2: SGHRS, YFSETQ. The CDR3 has 16 amino acids. CDR3 loop: CASSERGSSYNSPLHF. CDR3 bases: TGCGCCAGCAGCGAAAGGGGTAGCTCCTATAATTCACCCCTCCACTTT.

With regard to this clone: A read error may produce the germline difference seen at one junction end. The chain joins TRBV7-2 to TRBJ2-4; 7 bases fit TRBD1. The CDR3 contains 17 residues. Germline CDR1 reads SGHTA; CDR2 reads FQGNSA. The DNA for the CDR3 is TGCGCCAGCAGCCAAGATCTCCCCGGGACAGTAAAAAACATTCAGTACTTC. Translated, it gives CASSQDLPGTVKNIQYF.

This clone was recorded only once. This chain links TRBV2 with TRBJ1-6, with 8 bases that match TRBD1. Trimming at V came to 2 bases and at J to 5 bases, leaving 2 bases not matched to a gene. The CDR3 runs 15 residues. Germline CDR1 SNHLY, CDR2 FYNNEI. Here the CDR3 reads CASSEYRGDNSPLHF. In DNA form, the CDR3 reads TGTGCCAGCAGTGAATACAGGGGGGATAATTCACCCCTCCACTTT.

This rearrangement joins TRBV7-9 to TRBJ1-2, with unresolved D. Looked up from germline, CDR1 is SEHNR and CDR2 is FQNEAQ (reference sequence). V gave up 1 base and J gave up 2 bases, with 11 bases separating them. The length of the CDR3 is 15 residues. This CDR3 reads CASSLGEGLNYGYTF. In nucleotides, the CDR3 is TGTGCCAGCAGCTTAGGTGAAGGTCTGAACTATGGCTACACCTTC.

J is TRBJ2-6 and V is TRBV4-2, with D possibly matching TRBD1 (6 bases). Germline V gene lookup returns CDR1 LGHNA and CDR2 YNFKEQ. V lost 0 bases and J 0 bases, leaving 12 bases between the germline ends. The CDR3 consists of 18 residues. This CDR3 reads CASSQEWTVNSGANVLTF. DNA for the CDR3: TGTGCCAGCAGCCAAGAATGGACAGTGAACTCTGGGGCCAACGTCCTGACTTTC.

The CDR3 nucleotides read TGTGCCAGCAGCCTTGGACGGACAGGGTCCGGGGAGCTGTTTTTT. Translated, it gives CASSLGRTGSGELFF. The gene calls are TRBV7-9 and TRBJ2-2, with 8 bases aligning to TRBD1. Germline V CDR1 and CDR2: SEHNR, FQNEAQ (reference sequence). With V trimmed by 5 bases and J by 6 bases, 8 bases remained unmatched. The CDR3 length is 15 residues.

The V gene is TRBV6-5, the J gene TRBJ2-7, with 7 nucleotides matching TRBD1. Germline trimming cut 6 bases from V and 7 bases from J; bases unmatched to any gene: 9. Germline-derived CDR1 and CDR2 are MNHEY and SVGAGI. The CDR3 consists of 13 residues. The CDR3 is CASSRDRRREQYF. As DNA, the CDR3 is TGTGCCAGCAGCCGGGACAGAAGAAGGGAGCAGTACTTC.

The chain uses TRBV5-1 and TRBJ2-7; the match to TRBD2 covers 7 bases. This CDR3 region has 16 residues. The junction had 8 bases not matched to a gene; V was cut back by 0 bases and J by 2 bases. Germline V gene lookup returns CDR1 SGHRS and CDR2 YFSETQ. The CDR3 region is CASSLAGPGTTYEQYF. As DNA, the CDR3 is TGCGCCAGCAGCTTGGCCGGACCGGGGACTACCTACGAGCAGTACTTC.

There are a few counts of this clone. Other DNA sequences in the sample encode the same CDR3. The chain is built from TRBV7-9 and TRBJ2-5; D uncertain. The germline V gene has CDR1 SEHNR and CDR2 FQNEAQ (reference sequence). The CDR3 has 11 residues. The ends were cut back, 5 bases at V and 5 bases at J, with 6 bases in the middle. The CDR3 DNA sequence: TGTGCCAGCAGCCCCCAGGAGACCCAGTACTTC. Protein product: CASSPQETQYF. The full variable domain, in which reference TRBV7-9 and TRBJ2-5 provide the parts outside the CDR3, is DTGVSQNPRHKITKRGQNVTFRCDPISEHNRLYWYRQTLGQGPEFLTYFQNEAQLEKSRLLSDRFSAERPKGSFSTLEIQRTEQGDSAMYLCASSPQETQYFGPGTRLLVL.

This clone was detected ten times or more. The chain couples TRBV11-2 to TRBJ2-3; 10 bases are a match to TRBD2. Germline V CDR1 and CDR2: SGHAT, FQNNGV. This CDR3 comprises 19 residues. The J segment lost 2 bases and the V segment lost 5 bases, leaving 16 bases of the junction unmatched. CDR3 protein: CASSGRSSGGAVNTDTQYF. The DNA of the CDR3 is TGTGCCAGCAGCGGCCGCTCCAGCGGGGGGGCTGTAAACACAGATACGCAGTATTTT. Based on the CDR3 plus reference TRBV11-2 and TRBJ2-3, the full variable domain is EAGVAQSPRYKIIEKRQSVAFWCNPISGHATLYWYQQILGQGPKLLIQFQNNGVVDDSQLPKDRFSAERLKGVDSTLKIQPAKLEDSAVYLCASSGRSSGGAVNTDTQYFGPGTRLTVL.

The CDR3 sequence: CASSLQRQNTEAFF. CDR3 DNA sequence: TGTGCCAGCTCGTTACAGAGGCAGAACACTGAAGCTTTCTTT. The V call is TRBV18, the J call TRBJ1-1, with unresolved D. Trimming left V 6 bases short and J 1 base short, with 12 bases between. From germline, CDR1 is KGHSH and CDR2 LQKENI. The CDR3 runs to 14 residues.

The rearrangement links TRBV15 to TRBJ2-7; D remains ambiguous. The CDR3 contains 12 residues. V lost 0 bases to trimming and J lost 3 bases, with 3 bases between them. Germline-derived CDR1 and CDR2 are LNHNV and YYDKDF (reference sequence). The CDR3 bases are TGTGCCACCAGCAGAGATTACTACGAGCAGTACTTC. This codes for CATSRDYYEQYF. Combining the CDR3 with reference TRBV15 and TRBJ2-7 gives the whole variable domain DAMVIQNPRYQVTQFGKPVTLSCSQTLNHNVMYWYQQKSSQAPKLLFHYYDKDFNNEADTPDNFQSRRPNTSFCFLDIRSPGLGDTAMYLCATSRDYYEQYFGPGTRLTVT.

This chain uses TRBV11-2 with TRBJ2-5; TRBD2 aligns across 8 bases. Germline loops: CDR1 SGHAT, CDR2 FQNNGV. V lost 1 base and J lost 1; bases outside the gene matches: 5. The CDR3 runs 16 residues. This CDR3 is CASSLGTRGGQETQYF. As DNA, the CDR3 is TGTGCCAGCAGCTTAGGGACCCGGGGGGGCCAAGAGACCCAGTACTTC.

The J gene is TRBJ2-3, the V gene TRBV5-1, with D perhaps TRBD1 (5 bases). Germline V gives CDR1 SGHRS, CDR2 YFSETQ. The CDR3 totals 15 residues. Trimming took 0 bases from V and 2 from J, leaving 10 bases between them. The CDR3 DNA sequence: TGCGCCAGCAGCTTGGAAGGACATATCACAGATACGCAGTATTTT. Its translation: CASSLEGHITDTQYF.